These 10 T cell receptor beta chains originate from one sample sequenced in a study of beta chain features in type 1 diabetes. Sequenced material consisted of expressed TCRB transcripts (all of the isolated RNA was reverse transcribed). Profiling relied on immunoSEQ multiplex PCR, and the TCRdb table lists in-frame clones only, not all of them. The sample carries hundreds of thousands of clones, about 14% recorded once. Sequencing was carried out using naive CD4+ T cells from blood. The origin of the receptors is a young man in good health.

The CDR3 region has the DNA TGTGCCAGCAGTTTATTGGGGAATGAGCAGTTCTTC. It codes for CASSLLGNEQFF. The rearrangement joins TRBV28 to TRBJ2-1; D call uncertain. V was cut by 1 base and J by 7 bases, with 5 bases left in between. The CDR3 sequence is 12 residues long. Germline CDR1 reads MDHEN; CDR2 reads SYDVKM. The full variable domain, completed using reference TRBV28 and TRBJ2-1, is DVKVTQSSRYLVKRTGEKVFLECVQDMDHENMFWYRQDPGLGLRLIYFSYDVKMKEKGDIPEGYSVSREKKERFSLILESASTNQTSMYLCASSLLGNEQFFGPGTRLTVL.

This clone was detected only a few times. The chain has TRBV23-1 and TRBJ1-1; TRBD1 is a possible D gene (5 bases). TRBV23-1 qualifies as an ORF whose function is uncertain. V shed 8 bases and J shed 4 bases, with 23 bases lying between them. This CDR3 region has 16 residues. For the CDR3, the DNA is TGCGCCAGCCCCACCCCCAGGGCAGGGAGGAGCACTGAAGCTTTCTTT. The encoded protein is CASPTPRAGRSTEAFF.

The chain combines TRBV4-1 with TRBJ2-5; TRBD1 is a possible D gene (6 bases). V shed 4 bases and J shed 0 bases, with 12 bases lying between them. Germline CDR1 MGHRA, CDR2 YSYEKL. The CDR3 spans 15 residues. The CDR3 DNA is TGCGCCAGCAGCCGTCTCGGACAGAACCAAGAGACCCAGTACTTC. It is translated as CASSRLGQNQETQYF.

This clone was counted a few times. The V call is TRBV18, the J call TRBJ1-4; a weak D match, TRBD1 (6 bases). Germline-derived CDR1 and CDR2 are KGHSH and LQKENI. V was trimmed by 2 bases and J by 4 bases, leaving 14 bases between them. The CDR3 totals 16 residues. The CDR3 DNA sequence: TGTGCCAGCTCACCAGAAAACAGGGTCATTAATGAAAAACTGTTTTTT. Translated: CASSPENRVINEKLFF.

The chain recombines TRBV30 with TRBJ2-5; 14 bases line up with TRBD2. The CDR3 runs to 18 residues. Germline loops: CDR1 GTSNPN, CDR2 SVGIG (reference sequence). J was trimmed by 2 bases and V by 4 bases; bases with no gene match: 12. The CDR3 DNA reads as TGTGCCTGGACTATTGTACGGACTAGCGGGGGGACACAAGAGACCCAGTACTTC. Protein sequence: CAWTIVRTSGGTQETQYF.

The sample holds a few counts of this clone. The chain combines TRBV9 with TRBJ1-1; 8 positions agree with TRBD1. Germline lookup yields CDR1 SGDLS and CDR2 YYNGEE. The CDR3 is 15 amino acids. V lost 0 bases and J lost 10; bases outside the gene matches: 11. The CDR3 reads CASSVEDSRTGGAFF. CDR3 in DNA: TGTGCCAGCAGCGTAGAGGACAGCCGCACAGGGGGAGCTTTCTTT. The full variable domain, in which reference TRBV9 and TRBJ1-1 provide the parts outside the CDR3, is DSGVTQTPKHLITATGQRVTLRCSPRSGDLSVYWYQQSLDQGLQFLIQYYNGEERAKGNILERFSAQQFPDLHSELNLSSLELGDSALYFCASSVEDSRTGGAFFGQGTRLTVV.

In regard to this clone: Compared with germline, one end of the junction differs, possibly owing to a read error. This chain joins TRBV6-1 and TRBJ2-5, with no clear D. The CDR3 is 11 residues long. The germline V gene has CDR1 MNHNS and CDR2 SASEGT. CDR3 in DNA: TGTGCCAGCAGTGCCGCAGAGGCCCAGTACTTC. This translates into CASSAAEAQYF.

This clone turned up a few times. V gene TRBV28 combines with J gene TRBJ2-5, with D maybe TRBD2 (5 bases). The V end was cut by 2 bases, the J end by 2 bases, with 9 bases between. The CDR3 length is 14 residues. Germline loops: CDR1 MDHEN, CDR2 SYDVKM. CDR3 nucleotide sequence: TGTGCCAGCAGTTTACTCGGCGGGCAAGAGACCCAGTACTTC. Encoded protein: CASSLLGGQETQYF.

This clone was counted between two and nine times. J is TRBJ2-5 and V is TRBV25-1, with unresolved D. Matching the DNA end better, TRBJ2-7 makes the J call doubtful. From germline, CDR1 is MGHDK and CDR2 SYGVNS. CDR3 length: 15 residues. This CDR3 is CASSESRFRSYEQYF. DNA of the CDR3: TGTGCCAGCAGTGAATCCAGGTTTCGCTCCTACGAGCAGTACTTC.

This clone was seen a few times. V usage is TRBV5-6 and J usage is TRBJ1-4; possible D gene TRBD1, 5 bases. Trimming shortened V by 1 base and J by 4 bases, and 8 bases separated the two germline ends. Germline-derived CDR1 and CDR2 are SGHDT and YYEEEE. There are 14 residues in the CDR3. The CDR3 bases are TGTGCCAGCAGCTTGTGGGGACTTAATGAAAAACTGTTTTTT. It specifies CASSLWGLNEKLFF. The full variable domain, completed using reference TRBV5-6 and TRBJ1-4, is DAGVTQSPTHLIKTRGQQVTLRCSPKSGHDTVSWYQQALGQGPQFIFQYYEEEERQRGNFPDRFSGHQFPNYSSELNVNALLLGDSALYLCASSLWGLNEKLFFGSGTQLSVL.